One and the same sample provided the 14 T cell receptor beta chains below, sequenced in a study of monozygotic twins with inflammatory bowel disease. TCRdb reprocessed the 5' RACE reads, with one entry per CDR3 protein and no DNA. This sample's clone table lists about 450,000 distinct CDR3 sequences. Sequencing was performed on blood. The source is a human donor with ulcerative colitis or Crohn's disease, or a healthy co-twin of an affected twin (not recorded which).

The V and J genes are TRBV7-3 and TRBJ2-1; TCRdb selects TRBD1, and the lack of DNA leaves this call unchecked. In germline, CDR1 is SGHTA, CDR2 FQGTGA. The CDR3 sequence is 13 residues long. CDR3 residues: CASSLRGDREQFF.

This sequence joins TRBV12-3 or TRBV12-4 and TRBJ2-3; TCRdb picks TRBD2, but there is no DNA to check that call. The CDR3 length is 15 residues. The CDR3 is CASRRGGPSTDTQYF.

The genes are TRBV20-1 and TRBJ2-5; the TCRdb call, TRBD2, lacks DNA for checking. CDR1 and CDR2 (germline): DFQATT, SNEGSKA (reference sequence). The CDR3 is 16 residues long. The CDR3 region is CSARMTSGKGGETQYF.

The V and J genes are TRBV4-1 and TRBJ2-7; TCRdb's D gene call, TRBD1, goes unchecked for lack of DNA. The CDR3 is made up of 15 amino acids. Germline CDR1 and CDR2: MGHRA and YSYEKL. CDR3 amino acids: CASSQAGGTNYEQYF.

This chain links TRBV18 with TRBJ1-4. Germline V CDR1 and CDR2: KGHSH, LQKENI. There are 14 residues in the CDR3. The CDR3 loop reads CASSPLGEGEKLFF. The full variable domain, with the rest looked up from reference TRBV18 and TRBJ1-4, is NAGVMQNPRHLVRRRGQEARLRCSPMKGHSHVYWYRQLPEEGLKFMVYLQKENIIDESGMPKERFSAEFPKEGPSILRIQQVVRGDSAAYFCASSPLGEGEKLFFGSGTQLSVL.

The V and J genes are TRBV3-1 and TRBJ1-4; without DNA, the TCRdb call of TRBD1 cannot be checked. The CDR3 has 12 residues. Germline lookup yields CDR1 LGHDT and CDR2 YNNKEL (reference sequence). CDR3 sequence reads: CASSTPGEKLFF. Using reference TRBV3-1 and TRBJ1-4 for the parts outside the CDR3, the full variable domain is DTAVSQTPKYLVTQMGNDKSIKCEQNLGHDTMYWYKQDSKKFLKIMFSYNNKELIINETVPNRFSPKSPDKAHLNLHINSLELGDSAVYFCASSTPGEKLFFGSGTQLSVL.

The rearrangement links TRBV5-1 to TRBJ2-7; with no DNA, the TCRdb D assignment of TRBD1 cannot be verified. This CDR3 spans 17 amino acids. Germline V gene lookup returns CDR1 SGHRS and CDR2 YFSETQ. CDR3 residues: CASSLTLGGQVSSEQYF.

This chain links TRBV5-1 with TRBJ2-1. The CDR3 has 12 residues. Germline CDR1 reads SGHRS; CDR2 reads YFSETQ. CDR3 residues: CASSLTLGEQFF.

The chain couples TRBV28 to TRBJ1-3. CDR3 length: 16 residues. CDR1 is MDHEN, CDR2 SYDVKM, per germline. CDR3: CASSPTPGTSGNTIYF.

This chain links TRBV12-3 or TRBV12-4 with TRBJ2-2; TCRdb names TRBD1, which stays unverified in the absence of DNA. The CDR3 extends over 14 amino acids. The CDR3 loop reads CASSPREGDEELFF.

V usage is TRBV2 and J usage is TRBJ1-1; the D call of TRBD1 rests on TCRdb alone, since no DNA is present to check it. Per the germline V gene, CDR1 is SNHLY and CDR2 is FYNNEI. The CDR3 has 13 amino acids. The CDR3 spells CASMGGRVTEAFF.

V and J are TRBV5-1 and TRBJ1-6. There are 13 residues in the CDR3. Germline loops: CDR1 SGHRS, CDR2 YFSETQ. This CDR3 is CASSSDGSTPLHF.

The J gene is TRBJ2-4, the V gene TRBV12-3 or TRBV12-4. This CDR3 region has 14 residues. The chain's CDR3 is CASAAGQAPNIQYF.

This sequence joins TRBV7-2 and TRBJ2-7; TCRdb proposes TRBD2, but this gene call is untestable without DNA. From germline, CDR1 is SGHTA and CDR2 FQGNSA. This CDR3 contains 15 residues. CDR3 in amino acids: CASSSIAGDSYEQYF.